This T cell receptor delta chain was obtained from a study of γδ T cells in repeated Plasmodium falciparum infection. The study's findings and limits: In Vdelta2-negative, largely Vdelta1+, gammadelta repertoires, repeated controlled infections appeared to drive clonal selection waves.

Vgamma9/Vdelta2+ and Vdelta2-negative gammadelta T cells were flow-sorted from PBMC for bulk sequencing. The CDR3 extends over 21 amino acids. Germline CDR1 TSWWSYY, CDR2 QGS. V shed 1 base, J shed 0 bases, and the junction held 17 bases outside the gene matches. TCRdb made new clone calls on the multiplex PCR reads using CATT. The data show more than 70,000 delta-chain clones, 0.75% to 1% seen once. This clone occurred a few times. What it recognizes is unknown. Sequenced material: gamma-delta T cells from blood. The chain has TRDV1 and TRDJ1; 10 bases fit TRDD3. Germline matching of the DNA provided the J gene here, since TCRdb leaves it blank. This TCR was sampled from a pool of human donors (malaria-infected and uninfected, not separated). The CDR3 spells CALGEPYVYWGIRPYTDKLIF. CDR3 DNA sequence: TGTGCTCTTGGGGAACCCTATGTTTACTGGGGGATCCGACCGTACACCGATAAACTCATCTTT.